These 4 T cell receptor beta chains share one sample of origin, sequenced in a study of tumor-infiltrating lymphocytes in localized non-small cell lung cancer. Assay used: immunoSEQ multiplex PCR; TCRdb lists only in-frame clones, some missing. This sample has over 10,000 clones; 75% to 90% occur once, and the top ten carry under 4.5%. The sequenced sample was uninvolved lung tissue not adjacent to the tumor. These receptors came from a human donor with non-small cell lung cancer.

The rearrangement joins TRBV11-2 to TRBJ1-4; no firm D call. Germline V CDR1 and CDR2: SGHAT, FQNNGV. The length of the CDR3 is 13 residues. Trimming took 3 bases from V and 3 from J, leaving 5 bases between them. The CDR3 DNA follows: TGTGCCAGCAGCTTGAGGCCTAATGAAAAACTGTTTTTT. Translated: CASSLRPNEKLFF. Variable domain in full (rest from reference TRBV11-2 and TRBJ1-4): EAGVAQSPRYKIIEKRQSVAFWCNPISGHATLYWYQQILGQGPKLLIQFQNNGVVDDSQLPKDRFSAERLKGVDSTLKIQPAKLEDSAVYLCASSLRPNEKLFFGSGTQLSVL.

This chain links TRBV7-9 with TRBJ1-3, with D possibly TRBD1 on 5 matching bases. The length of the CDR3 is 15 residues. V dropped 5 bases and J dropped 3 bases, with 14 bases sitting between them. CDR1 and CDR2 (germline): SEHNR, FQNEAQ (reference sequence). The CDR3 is CASSPDAGVGNTIYF. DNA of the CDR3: TGTGCCAGCAGCCCCGACGCGGGGGTTGGAAACACCATATATTTT. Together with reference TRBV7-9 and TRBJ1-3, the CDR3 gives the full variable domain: DTGVSQNPRHKITKRGQNVTFRCDPISEHNRLYWYRQTLGQGPEFLTYFQNEAQLEKSRLLSDRFSAERPKGSFSTLEIQRTEQGDSAMYLCASSPDAGVGNTIYFGEGSWLTVV.

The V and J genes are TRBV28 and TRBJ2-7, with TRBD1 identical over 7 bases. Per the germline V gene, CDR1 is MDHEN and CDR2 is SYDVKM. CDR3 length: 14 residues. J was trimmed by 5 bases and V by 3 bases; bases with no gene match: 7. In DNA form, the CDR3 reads TGTGCCAGCAGTTTCAGAGGGGGCTTTAACGAGCAGTACTTC. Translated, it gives CASSFRGGFNEQYF.

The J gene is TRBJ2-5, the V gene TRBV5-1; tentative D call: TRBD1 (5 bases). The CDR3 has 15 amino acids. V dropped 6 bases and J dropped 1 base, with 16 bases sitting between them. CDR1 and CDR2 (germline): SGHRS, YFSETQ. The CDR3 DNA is TGCGCCAGCAAATCGGACACCCGACTCCAAGAGACCCAGTACTTC. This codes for CASKSDTRLQETQYF.